This TCR beta chain derives from a study of blood T cell repertoires in COVID-19. Overall study context: Italy, Spain and the United States were the sources of the convalescent and acute COVID-19 samples.

The CDR3 is made up of 16 amino acids. CDR1 and CDR2 from the germline V gene are LGHDT and YNNKEL (reference sequence). The V gene end was trimmed by 4 bases and the J gene end by 11 bases; junction bases not matched to a gene: 17. Authors' data handling: Using reference gene primer amplification, nucleated cell counts were estimated. The method was immunoSEQ multiplex PCR; TCRdb's version includes in-frame clones alone and lacks a portion of them. Clonal size and the V and J genes are those of that table, whereas D and trimming came from the DNA. The sample has some 82,000 clones; about four fifths are singletons.

The clonotype was recovered from a man at least 80 years old with active or convalescent COVID-19. The specimen was peripheral blood. The chain carries TRBV3-1 (or the pseudogene TRBV3-2) and TRBJ2-5; TRBD2 matches at 9 bases. The CDR3: CASSPGSASGKDKQYF. The CDR3 DNA follows: TGTGCCAGCAGCCCCGGTTCGGCTAGCGGGAAGGATAAGCAGTACTTC.